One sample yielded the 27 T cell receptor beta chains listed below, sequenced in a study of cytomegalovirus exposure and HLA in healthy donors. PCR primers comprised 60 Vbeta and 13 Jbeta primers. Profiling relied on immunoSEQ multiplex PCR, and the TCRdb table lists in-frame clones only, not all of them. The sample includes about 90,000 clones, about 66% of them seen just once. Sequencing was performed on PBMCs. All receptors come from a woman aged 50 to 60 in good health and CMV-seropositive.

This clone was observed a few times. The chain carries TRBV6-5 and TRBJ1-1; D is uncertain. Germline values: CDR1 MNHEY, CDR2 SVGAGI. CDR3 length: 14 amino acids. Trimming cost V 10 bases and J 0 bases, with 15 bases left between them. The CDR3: CATQEREMNTEAFF. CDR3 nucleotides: TGTGCCACCCAGGAACGGGAAATGAACACTGAAGCTTTCTTT.

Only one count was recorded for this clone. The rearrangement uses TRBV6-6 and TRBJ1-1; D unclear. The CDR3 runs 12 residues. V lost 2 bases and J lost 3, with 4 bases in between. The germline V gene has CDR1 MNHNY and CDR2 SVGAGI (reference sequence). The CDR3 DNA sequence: TGTGCCAGCAGTTACCGGGACACTGAAGCTTTCTTT. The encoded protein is CASSYRDTEAFF.

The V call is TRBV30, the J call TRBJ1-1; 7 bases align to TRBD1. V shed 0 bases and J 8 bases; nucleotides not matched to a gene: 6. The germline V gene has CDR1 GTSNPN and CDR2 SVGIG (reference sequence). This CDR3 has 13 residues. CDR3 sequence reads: CAWSVGTVTEAFF. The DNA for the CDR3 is TGTGCCTGGAGTGTGGGGACAGTTACAGAAGCTTTCTTT. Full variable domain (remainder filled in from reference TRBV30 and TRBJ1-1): SQTIHQWPATLVQPVGSPLSLECTVEGTSNPNLYWYRQAAGRGLQLLFYSVGIGQISSEVPQNLSASRPQDRQFILSSKKLLLSDSGFYLCAWSVGTVTEAFFGQGTRLTVV.

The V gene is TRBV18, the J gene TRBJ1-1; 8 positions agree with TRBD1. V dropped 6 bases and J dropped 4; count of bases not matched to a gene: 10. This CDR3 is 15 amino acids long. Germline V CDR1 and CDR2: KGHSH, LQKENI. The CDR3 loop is CASSPAGGASTEAFF. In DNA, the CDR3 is TGTGCCAGCTCGCCGGCAGGGGGCGCGAGCACTGAAGCTTTCTTT.

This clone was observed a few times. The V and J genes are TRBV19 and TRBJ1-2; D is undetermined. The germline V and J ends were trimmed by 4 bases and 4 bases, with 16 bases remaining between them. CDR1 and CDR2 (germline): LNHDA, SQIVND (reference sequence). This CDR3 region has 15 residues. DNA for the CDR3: TGTGCCAGTAGTAAATCCGGGGATGGGTTCTATGGCTACACCTTC. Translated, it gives CASSKSGDGFYGYTF.

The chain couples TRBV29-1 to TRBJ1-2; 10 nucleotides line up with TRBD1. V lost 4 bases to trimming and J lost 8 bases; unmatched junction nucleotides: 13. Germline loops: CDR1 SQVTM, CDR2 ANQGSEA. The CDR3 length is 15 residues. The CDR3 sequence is CSVGGGSGTGAGYTF. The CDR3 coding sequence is TGCAGCGTTGGGGGGGGATCGGGGACAGGGGCCGGCTACACCTTC. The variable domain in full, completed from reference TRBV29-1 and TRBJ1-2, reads SAVISQKPSRDICQRGTSLTIQCQVDSQVTMMFWYRQQPGQSLTLIATANQGSEATYESGFVIDKFPISRPNLTFSTLTVSNMSPEDSSIYLCSVGGGSGTGAGYTFGSGTRLTVV.

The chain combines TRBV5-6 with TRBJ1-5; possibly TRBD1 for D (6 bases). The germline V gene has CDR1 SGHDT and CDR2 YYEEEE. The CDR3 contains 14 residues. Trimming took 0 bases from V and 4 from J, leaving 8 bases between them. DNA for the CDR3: TGTGCCAGCAGCTTGGGAACAGGGAATCAGCCCCAGCATTTT. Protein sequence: CASSLGTGNQPQHF.

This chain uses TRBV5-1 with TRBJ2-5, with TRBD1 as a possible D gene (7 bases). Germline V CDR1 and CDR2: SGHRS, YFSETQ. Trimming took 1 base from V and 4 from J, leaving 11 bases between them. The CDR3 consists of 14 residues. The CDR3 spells CASSLPGGRETQYF. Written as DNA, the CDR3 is TGCGCCAGCAGCTTGCCAGGGGGGAGAGAGACCCAGTACTTC.

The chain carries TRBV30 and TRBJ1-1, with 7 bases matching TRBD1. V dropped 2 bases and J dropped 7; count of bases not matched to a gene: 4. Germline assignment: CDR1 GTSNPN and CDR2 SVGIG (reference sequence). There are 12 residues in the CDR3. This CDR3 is CAWSLRGVEAFF. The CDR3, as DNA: TGTGCCTGGAGTCTCAGGGGGGTTGAAGCTTTCTTT. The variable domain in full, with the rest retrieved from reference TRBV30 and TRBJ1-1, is SQTIHQWPATLVQPVGSPLSLECTVEGTSNPNLYWYRQAAGRGLQLLFYSVGIGQISSEVPQNLSASRPQDRQFILSSKKLLLSDSGFYLCAWSLRGVEAFFGQGTRLTVV.

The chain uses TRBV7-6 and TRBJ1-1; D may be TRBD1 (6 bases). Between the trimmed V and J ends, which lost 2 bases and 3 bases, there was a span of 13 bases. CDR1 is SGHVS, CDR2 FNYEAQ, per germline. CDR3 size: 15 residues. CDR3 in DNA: TGTGCCAGCAGCTTAATGGGATCAGGGGACACTGAAGCTTTCTTT. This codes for CASSLMGSGDTEAFF.

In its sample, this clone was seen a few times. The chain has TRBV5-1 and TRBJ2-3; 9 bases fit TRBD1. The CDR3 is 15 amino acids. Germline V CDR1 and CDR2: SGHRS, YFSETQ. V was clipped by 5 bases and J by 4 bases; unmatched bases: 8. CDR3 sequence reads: CASRYAGTGSDTQYF. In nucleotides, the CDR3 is TGCGCCAGCAGGTATGCCGGGACAGGGTCAGATACGCAGTATTTT.

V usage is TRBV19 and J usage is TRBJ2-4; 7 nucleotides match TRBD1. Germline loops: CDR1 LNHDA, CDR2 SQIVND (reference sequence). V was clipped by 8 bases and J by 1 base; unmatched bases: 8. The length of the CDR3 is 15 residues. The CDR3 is CASARGQGAKNIQYF. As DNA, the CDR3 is TGTGCCAGTGCGAGGGGGCAGGGGGCCAAAAACATTCAGTACTTC. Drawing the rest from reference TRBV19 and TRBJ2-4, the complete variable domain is DGGITQSPKYLFRKEGQNVTLSCEQNLNHDAMYWYRQDPGQGLRLIYYSQIVNDFQKGDIAEGYSVSREKKESFPLTVTSAQKNPTAFYLCASARGQGAKNIQYFGAGTRLSVL.

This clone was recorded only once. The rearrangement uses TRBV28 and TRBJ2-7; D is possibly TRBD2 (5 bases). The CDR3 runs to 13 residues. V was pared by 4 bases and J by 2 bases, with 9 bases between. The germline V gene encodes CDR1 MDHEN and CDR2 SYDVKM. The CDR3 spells CASSSDFPYEQYF. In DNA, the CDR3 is TGTGCCAGCAGTTCGGACTTTCCCTACGAGCAGTACTTC.

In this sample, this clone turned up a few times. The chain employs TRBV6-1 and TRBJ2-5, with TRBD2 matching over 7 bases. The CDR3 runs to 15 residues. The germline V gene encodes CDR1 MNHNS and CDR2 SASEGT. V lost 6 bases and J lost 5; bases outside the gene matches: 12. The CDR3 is CASRWGLPGGETQYF. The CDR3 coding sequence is TGTGCCAGCAGATGGGGCCTCCCGGGGGGTGAGACCCAGTACTTC.

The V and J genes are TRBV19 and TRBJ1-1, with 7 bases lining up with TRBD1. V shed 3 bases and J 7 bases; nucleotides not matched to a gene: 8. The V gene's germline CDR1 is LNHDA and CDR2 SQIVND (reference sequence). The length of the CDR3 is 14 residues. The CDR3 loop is CASSMGRGRGEAFF. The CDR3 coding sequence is TGTGCCAGTAGTATGGGCAGGGGGAGAGGTGAAGCTTTCTTT.

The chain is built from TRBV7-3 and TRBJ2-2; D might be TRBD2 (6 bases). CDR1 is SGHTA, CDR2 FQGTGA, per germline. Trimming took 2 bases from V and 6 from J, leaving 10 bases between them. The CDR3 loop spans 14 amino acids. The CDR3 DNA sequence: TGTGCCAGCAGCTTACGAGGAGGGGCCGGGGAGCTGTTTTTT. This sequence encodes CASSLRGGAGELFF. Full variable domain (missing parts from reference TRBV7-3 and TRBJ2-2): GAGVSQTPSNKVTEKGKYVELRCDPISGHTALYWYRQSLGQGPEFLIYFQGTGAADDSGLPNDRFFAVRPEGSVSTLKIQRTERGDSAVYLCASSLRGGAGELFFGEGSRLTVL.

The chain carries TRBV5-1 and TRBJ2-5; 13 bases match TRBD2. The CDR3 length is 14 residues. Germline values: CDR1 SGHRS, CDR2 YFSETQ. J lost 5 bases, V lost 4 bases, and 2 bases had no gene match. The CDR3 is CASSPGLAGETQYF. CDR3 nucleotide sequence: TGCGCCAGCAGCCCGGGACTAGCGGGGGAGACCCAGTACTTC.

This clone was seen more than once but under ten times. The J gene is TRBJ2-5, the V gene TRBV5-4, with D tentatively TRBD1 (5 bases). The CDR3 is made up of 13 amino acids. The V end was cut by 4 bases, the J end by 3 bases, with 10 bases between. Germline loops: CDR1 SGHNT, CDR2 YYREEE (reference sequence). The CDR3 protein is CASSGASKETQYF. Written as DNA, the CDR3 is TGTGCCAGCAGCGGGGCGAGCAAAGAGACCCAGTACTTC.

The CDR3 here is CASSQIDTQYF. The DNA for the CDR3 is TGTGCCAGCAGTCAGATAGATACGCAGTATTTT. The chain combines TRBV28 with TRBJ2-3; D is ambiguous. There are 11 residues in the CDR3. Germline-derived CDR1 and CDR2 are MDHEN and SYDVKM. Trimming left V 5 bases short and J 5 bases short, with 5 bases between.

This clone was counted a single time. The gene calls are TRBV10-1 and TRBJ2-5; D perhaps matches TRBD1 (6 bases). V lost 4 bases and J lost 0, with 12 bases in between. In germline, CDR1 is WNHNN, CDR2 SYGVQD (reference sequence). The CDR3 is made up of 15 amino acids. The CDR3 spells CASSVGTTDQETQYF. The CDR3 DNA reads TGCGCCAGCAGTGTTGGGACAACGGACCAAGAGACCCAGTACTTC.

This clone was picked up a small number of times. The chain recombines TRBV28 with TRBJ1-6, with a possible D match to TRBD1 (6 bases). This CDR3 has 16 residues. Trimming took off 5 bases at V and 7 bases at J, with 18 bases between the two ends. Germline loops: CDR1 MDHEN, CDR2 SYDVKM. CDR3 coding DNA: TGTGCCAGCAGTCACTACCTGGGAGGGGGAAATTCACCCCTCCACTTT. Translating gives CASSHYLGGGNSPLHF.

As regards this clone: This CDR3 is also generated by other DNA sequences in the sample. The CDR3 DNA reads as TGTGCCAGCAGTTACCAGGGACAGGCGAACACTGAAGCTTTCTTT. Protein: CASSYQGQANTEAFF. This chain joins TRBV6-5 and TRBJ1-1, with 8 bases aligning to TRBD1. V gave up 2 bases and J gave up 1 base; unmatched junction bases: 3. Germline CDR1 and CDR2: MNHEY and SVGAGI. The CDR3 sequence is 15 residues long.

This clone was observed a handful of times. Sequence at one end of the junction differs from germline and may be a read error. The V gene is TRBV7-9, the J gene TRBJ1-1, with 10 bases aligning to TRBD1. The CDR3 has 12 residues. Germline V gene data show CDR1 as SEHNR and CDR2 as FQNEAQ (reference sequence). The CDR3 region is CSSSFGTGVAFF. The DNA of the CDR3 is TGTTCCAGCAGCTTTGGGACAGGGGTGGCTTTCTTT.

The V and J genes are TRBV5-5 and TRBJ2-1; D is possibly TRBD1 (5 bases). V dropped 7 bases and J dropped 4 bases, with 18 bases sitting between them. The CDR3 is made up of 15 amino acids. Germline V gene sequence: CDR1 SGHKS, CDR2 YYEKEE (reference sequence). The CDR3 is CASARSVSGYNEQFF. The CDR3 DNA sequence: TGTGCCAGCGCCCGGTCCGTCTCAGGGTACAATGAGCAGTTCTTC.

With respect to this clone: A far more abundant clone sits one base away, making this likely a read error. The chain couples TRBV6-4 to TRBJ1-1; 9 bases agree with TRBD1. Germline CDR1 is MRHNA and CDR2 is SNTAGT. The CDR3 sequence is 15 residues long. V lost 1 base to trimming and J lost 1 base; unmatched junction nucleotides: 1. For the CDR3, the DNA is TGTGCCAGCAGTGACTGGGACAGGGAGAACACTGAAGCTTTCTTT. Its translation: CASSDWDRENTEAFF.

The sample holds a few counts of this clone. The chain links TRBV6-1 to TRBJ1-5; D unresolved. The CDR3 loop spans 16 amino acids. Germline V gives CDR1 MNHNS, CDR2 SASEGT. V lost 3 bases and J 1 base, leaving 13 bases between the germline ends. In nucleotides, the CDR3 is TGTGCCAGCAGTGATTTGGGAGTAGGGAGCAATCAGCCCCAGCATTTT. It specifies CASSDLGVGSNQPQHF.

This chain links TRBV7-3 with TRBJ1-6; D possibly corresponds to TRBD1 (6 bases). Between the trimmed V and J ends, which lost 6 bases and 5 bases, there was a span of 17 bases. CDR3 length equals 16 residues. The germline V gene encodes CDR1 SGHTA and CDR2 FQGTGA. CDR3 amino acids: CASRQDSGPHNSPLHF. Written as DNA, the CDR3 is TGTGCCAGCAGACAGGACAGCGGACCTCATAATTCACCCCTCCACTTT.